The T cell receptor (beta chain) under discussion was sequenced for a study of T-cell reconstitution after alpha-beta-depleted transplantation in children. Unique molecular identifiers tagged the TCRbeta library. MiXCR, run by TCRdb on the PCR reads, gives a single entry per CDR3 protein. The sample records roughly 500,000 distinct CDR3 sequences, roughly 33% being singletons. This clonotype appeared a few times. Sequences were derived from PBMCs from the stem cell graft donor, sampled from the stem cell graft. This TCR came from a human donor who donated a stem cell graft to a child with aplastic anemia.

CDR3 protein: CASSSRVRRLQETQYF. The CDR3 DNA sequence: TGTGCCAGCAGCTCGCGTGTCCGGAGGCTTCAAGAGACCCAGTACTTC. The chain links TRBV7-2 to TRBJ2-5; D is perhaps TRBD2 (5 bases). Germline V gene sequence: CDR1 SGHTA, CDR2 FQGNSA. V was shortened by 4 bases and J by 2 bases, with 17 bases between the two germline ends. This CDR3 contains 16 residues.